The T cell receptor beta chain under discussion was sequenced for a study of identical twins. Study-level points and caveats: Beta out-of-frame twin sharing showed a weaker excess.

Template switching supplied a universal primer site; unique molecular identifiers were carried on the cDNA. TCRdb recomputed calls from the 5' RACE reads with MiXCR, one row per CDR3 protein. The table shows 550,000 to 700,000 distinct CDR3 sequences, with over 20% occurring only once. In the case of this clonotype: Its specificity is not known.

Germline loops: CDR1 SGHDT, CDR2 YYEEEE. Trimming took off 4 bases at V and 8 bases at J, with 21 bases between the two ends. The CDR3 is made up of 15 amino acids. This sample was shared with a second study, whose subject was T cells expressing NK-cell markers. From that second work: Over 5 donors carried dominant NKG2C+ clonotypes that made up about 1.0-7.0% of their CD8+ T cells.

The rearrangement links TRBV5-6 to TRBJ1-2, with D maybe TRBD1 (5 bases). The receptor was derived from a woman between 18 and 30 years old in good health. Material for sequencing was PBMCs. DNA of the CDR3: TGTGCCAGCAGCACTCGTTCAGGGCGCTCCCGGGGCTACACCTTC. Translating it yields CASSTRSGRSRGYTF.